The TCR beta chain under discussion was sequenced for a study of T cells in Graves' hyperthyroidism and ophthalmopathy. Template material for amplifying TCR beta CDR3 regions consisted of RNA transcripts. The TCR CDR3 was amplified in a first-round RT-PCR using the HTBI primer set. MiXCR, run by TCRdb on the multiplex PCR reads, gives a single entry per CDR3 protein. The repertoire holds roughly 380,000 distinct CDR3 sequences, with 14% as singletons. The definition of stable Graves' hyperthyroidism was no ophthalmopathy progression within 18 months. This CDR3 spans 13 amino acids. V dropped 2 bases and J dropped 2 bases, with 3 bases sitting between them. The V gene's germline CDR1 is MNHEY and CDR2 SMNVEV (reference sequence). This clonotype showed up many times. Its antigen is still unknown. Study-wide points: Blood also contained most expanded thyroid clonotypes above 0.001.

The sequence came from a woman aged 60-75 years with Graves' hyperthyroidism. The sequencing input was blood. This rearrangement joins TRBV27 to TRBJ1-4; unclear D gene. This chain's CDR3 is CASSLVTNEKLFF. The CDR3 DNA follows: TGTGCCAGCAGTTTAGTGACTAATGAAAAACTGTTTTTT.